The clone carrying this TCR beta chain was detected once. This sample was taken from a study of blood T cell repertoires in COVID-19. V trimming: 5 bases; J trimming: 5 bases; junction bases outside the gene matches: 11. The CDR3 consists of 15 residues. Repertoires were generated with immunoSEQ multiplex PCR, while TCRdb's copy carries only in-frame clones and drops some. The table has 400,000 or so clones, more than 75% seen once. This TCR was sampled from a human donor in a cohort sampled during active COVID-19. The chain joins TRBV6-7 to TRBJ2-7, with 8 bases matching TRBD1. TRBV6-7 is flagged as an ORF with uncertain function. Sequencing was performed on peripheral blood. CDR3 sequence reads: CASSVGTGSFHEQYF. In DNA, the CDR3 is TGTGCCAGCAGTGTCGGGACAGGTTCGTTCCACGAGCAGTACTTC.